One and the same sample provided the 23 T cell receptor beta chains below, sequenced in a study of blood T cell repertoires in COVID-19. Method: immunoSEQ multiplex PCR; TCRdb's copy keeps in-frame clones and lacks some. The sample contains more than 150,000 clones, approximately 82% of which appear only once. The sample consisted of PBMCs or T cells enriched from blood (not recorded which). The source of these receptors is a woman aged 50 to 65 who had recovered from COVID-19.

The V call is TRBV5-1, the J call TRBJ1-1; D unclear. Per germline, CDR1 SGHRS and CDR2 YFSETQ. V was shortened by 4 bases and J by 0 bases, with 10 bases between the two germline ends. This CDR3 contains 14 residues. The CDR3 DNA reads TGCGCCAGCAGCCCAACGGGGATGAACACTGAAGCTTTCTTT. This sequence encodes CASSPTGMNTEAFF.

V gene TRBV11-2 combines with J gene TRBJ1-3, with D perhaps TRBD1 (5 bases). Germline assignment: CDR1 SGHAT and CDR2 FQNNGV. V lost 5 bases to trimming and J lost 8 bases, with 22 bases between them. The CDR3 is 16 amino acids. CDR3 sequence: CASSNRLNRRQDTIYF. CDR3 coding DNA: TGTGCCAGCAGCAATAGGTTAAACAGGCGGCAGGACACCATATATTTT.

The gene calls are TRBV5-4 and TRBJ2-3, with 8 nucleotides matching TRBD2. CDR1 and CDR2 (germline): SGHNT, YYREEE (reference sequence). The CDR3 loop spans 16 amino acids. The V gene end was trimmed by 0 bases and the J gene end by 7 bases; junction bases not matched to a gene: 10. The CDR3 loop reads CASSLAGGALLNTQYF. The CDR3 region has the DNA TGTGCCAGCAGCTTGGCGGGGGGGGCCTTGTTAAATACGCAGTATTTT.

This chain uses TRBV28 with TRBJ2-7; the match to TRBD2 covers 14 bases. The CDR3 is 17 amino acids. Germline loops: CDR1 MDHEN, CDR2 SYDVKM. V dropped 6 bases and J dropped 2; count of bases not matched to a gene: 9. CDR3 nucleotide sequence: TGTGCCAGCAGAGGGACTAGCGGGAGCGCCGCCACCTACGAGCAGTACTTC. Translation gives CASRGTSGSAATYEQYF.

The chain links TRBV6-5 to TRBJ1-2, with TRBD1 as a possible D gene (5 bases). Looked up from germline, CDR1 is MNHEY and CDR2 is SVGAGI. The CDR3 sequence is 12 residues long. V was trimmed by 6 bases and J by 5 bases, leaving 10 bases between them. CDR3 in DNA: TGTGCCAGCAGCCAAGACAGATATGGCTACACCTTC. Amino acids: CASSQDRYGYTF.

The V and J genes are TRBV27 and TRBJ1-2; TRBD1 matches 8 bases. CDR1 is MNHEY and CDR2 is SMNVEV in the germline V gene (reference sequence). J lost 8 bases, V lost 5 bases, and 10 bases had no gene match. The CDR3 covers 14 residues. The CDR3 sequence: CASSAGGPRGGYTF. The CDR3 region has the DNA TGTGCCAGCAGTGCAGGGGGCCCCAGGGGAGGCTACACCTTC.

This chain joins TRBV5-4 and TRBJ1-2; D gene ambiguous. Germline CDR1 is SGHNT and CDR2 is YYREEE (reference sequence). Trimming left V 3 bases short and J 2 bases short, with 5 bases between. The CDR3 consists of 12 residues. For the CDR3, the DNA is TGTGCCAGCAGCTCGGTGAACTATGGCTACACCTTC. It codes for CASSSVNYGYTF. Full variable domain (rest looked up from reference TRBV5-4 and TRBJ1-2): ETGVTQSPTHLIKTRGQQVTLRCSSQSGHNTVSWYQQALGQGPQFIFQYYREEENGRGNFPPRFSGLQFPNYSSELNVNALELDDSALYLCASSSVNYGYTFGSGTRLTVV.

V usage is TRBV3-1 (or the pseudogene TRBV3-2) and J usage is TRBJ1-5; no clear D gene. The germline V and J ends were trimmed by 1 base and 0 bases, with 7 bases remaining between them. Germline CDR1 and CDR2: LGHDT and YNNKEL (reference sequence). The CDR3 consists of 15 residues. CDR3 sequence reads: CASSQGANSNQPQHF. CDR3 coding DNA: TGTGCCAGCAGCCAAGGGGCAAATAGCAATCAGCCCCAGCATTTT.

This chain connects TRBV5-5 to TRBJ2-5; D possibly corresponds to TRBD1 (5 bases). The germline V gene has CDR1 SGHKS and CDR2 YYEKEE (reference sequence). The V and J ends lost 0 bases and 2 bases respectively, with 8 bases between them. The CDR3 sequence is 14 residues long. CDR3 in DNA: TGTGCCAGCAGCTTGGGACAGTTACAAGAGACCCAGTACTTC. Translation gives CASSLGQLQETQYF. The full variable domain, completed using reference TRBV5-5 and TRBJ2-5, is DAGVTQSPTHLIKTRGQQVTLRCSPISGHKSVSWYQQVLGQGPQFIFQYYEKEERGRGNFPDRFSARQFPNYSSELNVNALLLGDSALYLCASSLGQLQETQYFGPGTRLLVL.

This clone was recorded once. The chain recombines TRBV7-9 with TRBJ2-2; 7 nucleotides align to TRBD1. The CDR3 is made up of 14 amino acids. Germline V gene lookup returns CDR1 SEHNR and CDR2 FQNEAQ (reference sequence). J gave up 2 bases and V 9 bases, and 6 bases lay outside the gene matches. CDR3 sequence reads: CASRGTANTGELFF. The CDR3 DNA follows: TGTGCCAGTCGAGGGACAGCTAACACCGGGGAGCTGTTTTTT.

The chain recombines TRBV7-2 with TRBJ2-7, with 16 positions matching TRBD2. The CDR3 is made up of 15 amino acids. Germline V gene sequence: CDR1 SGHTA, CDR2 FQGNSA. Trimming removed 4 bases from V and 6 bases from J; junction bases left unmatched: 3. CDR3 in amino acids: CASSSGLAGGLEQYF. The CDR3 DNA sequence: TGTGCCAGCAGCTCGGGACTAGCGGGAGGGCTCGAGCAGTACTTC.

In regard to this clone: Its ends do not fully match the called genes, so a read error is possible. V usage is TRBV18 and J usage is TRBJ1-1; possibly TRBD1 for D (6 bases). Germline CDR1 is KGHSH and CDR2 is LQKENI. The CDR3 spans 13 residues. This CDR3 reads CASSPTGNPEAFF. The CDR3, as DNA: TGTGCCAGCTCACCAACAGGGAACCCTGAAGCTTTCTTT.

In its sample, this clone was seen many times. The V and J genes are TRBV6-6 and TRBJ2-7, with 7 nucleotides matching TRBD2. J gave up 7 bases and V 5 bases, and 20 bases lay outside the gene matches. Germline CDR1 MNHNY, CDR2 SVGAGI (reference sequence). The CDR3 extends over 17 amino acids. This chain's CDR3 is CASSRTGRSGTMGEQYF. CDR3 nucleotide sequence: TGTGCCAGCAGTCGAACCGGACGATCCGGGACTATGGGGGAGCAGTACTTC.

A few counts support this clone. The V and J genes are TRBV7-9 and TRBJ2-7, with TRBD1 matching over 10 bases. V lost 6 bases and J lost 6; bases outside the gene matches: 14. Germline CDR1 and CDR2: SEHNR and FQNEAQ (reference sequence). The CDR3 sequence is 16 residues long. The CDR3 bases are TGTGCCAGCAGTCCCTCTCCGGGACAGGGGACTCCCGAGCAGTACTTC. This translates into CASSPSPGQGTPEQYF. The full variable domain, in which reference TRBV7-9 and TRBJ2-7 provide the parts outside the CDR3, is DTGVSQNPRHKITKRGQNVTFRCDPISEHNRLYWYRQTLGQGPEFLTYFQNEAQLEKSRLLSDRFSAERPKGSFSTLEIQRTEQGDSAMYLCASSPSPGQGTPEQYFGPGTRLTVT.

The J gene is TRBJ2-7, the V gene TRBV11-3; 8 bases map to TRBD2. J was trimmed by 2 bases and V by 8 bases; bases with no gene match: 8. CDR3 size: 14 residues. Germline CDR1 and CDR2: SGHNT and YENEEA. DNA for the CDR3: TGTGCCAGCTCCGCGGGGGGTACCCCCTACGAGCAGTACTTC. Residues: CASSAGGTPYEQYF.

The chain joins TRBV6-1 to TRBJ2-7; D is perhaps TRBD1 (5 bases). The CDR3 spans 13 residues. Trimming left V 1 base short and J 2 bases short, with 6 bases between. CDR1 and CDR2 (germline): MNHNS, SASEGT. Here the CDR3 DNA reads TGTGCCAGCAGTGAAGTACAGGCCTACGAGCAGTACTTC. It specifies CASSEVQAYEQYF.

This clone was picked up a small number of times. The CDR3 here is CASSTPGTSGRADEQFF. CDR3 DNA: TGTGCCAGCAGCACACCCGGGACTAGCGGGAGGGCCGATGAGCAGTTCTTC. V gene TRBV3-1 (or the pseudogene TRBV3-2) combines with J gene TRBJ2-1, with 16 bases lining up with TRBD2. Germline V gene data show CDR1 as LGHDT and CDR2 as YNNKEL (reference sequence). After removal of 5 bases from V and 8 bases from J, the junction contained 9 bases not matched to a gene. The CDR3 is 17 residues long.

This sequence joins TRBV13 and TRBJ2-3, with D tentatively TRBD1 (5 bases). Germline CDR1 and CDR2: PRHDT and FYEKMQ (reference sequence). This CDR3 has 13 residues. Trimming left V 3 bases short and J 3 bases short, with 7 bases between. The CDR3 DNA reads as TGTGCCAGCAGCTTCCAGGGAACAGATACGCAGTATTTT. Its translation is CASSFQGTDTQYF. The whole variable domain, filled in from reference TRBV13 and TRBJ2-3, reads AAGVIQSPRHLIKEKRETATLKCYPIPRHDTVYWYQQGPGQDPQFLISFYEKMQSDKGSIPDRFSAQQFSDYHSELNMSSLELGDSALYFCASSFQGTDTQYFGPGTRLTVL.

V gene TRBV7-2 combines with J gene TRBJ2-3, with D tentatively TRBD1 (6 bases). From germline, CDR1 is SGHTA and CDR2 FQGNSA. Trimming left V 0 bases short and J 5 bases short, with 9 bases between. The CDR3 spans 14 residues. CDR3 in amino acids: CASSLAPTGDTQYF. Written as DNA, the CDR3 is TGTGCCAGCAGCTTAGCGCCGACAGGAGATACGCAGTATTTT.

The rearrangement uses TRBV3-1 (or the pseudogene TRBV3-2) and TRBJ1-2; D is possibly TRBD1 (6 bases). V was trimmed by 6 bases and J by 0 bases, leaving 8 bases between them. CDR1 is LGHDT and CDR2 is YNNKEL in the germline V gene (reference sequence). CDR3 size: 13 residues. The CDR3 DNA reads TGTGCCAGCAGACAGGGAGCTAACTATGGCTACACCTTC. This sequence encodes CASRQGANYGYTF.

The J gene is TRBJ2-7, the V gene TRBV7-2, with a tentative D call TRBD2 (6 bases). The ends were cut back, 1 base at V and 6 bases at J, with 13 bases in the middle. The CDR3 runs to 14 residues. Germline V CDR1 and CDR2: SGHTA, FQGNSA. The CDR3 DNA reads TGTGCCAGCAGCTTAGACGGGAGCCCCAGCGAGCAGTACTTC. Protein: CASSLDGSPSEQYF.

CDR3 loop: CSVRQQGGVTEAFF. The DNA for the CDR3 is TGCAGCGTCCGACAGCAAGGCGGGGTCACTGAAGCTTTCTTT. This sequence joins TRBV29-1 and TRBJ1-1; possible D gene TRBD1, 5 bases. V was shortened by 6 bases and J by 4 bases, with 18 bases between the two germline ends. Germline CDR1 reads SQVTM; CDR2 reads ANQGSEA. The CDR3 sequence is 14 residues long.

This chain connects TRBV19 to TRBJ2-1; 13 bases are a match to TRBD2. The CDR3 length is 15 residues. V lost 8 bases to trimming and J lost 7 bases; unmatched junction nucleotides: 8. The germline gives CDR1 LNHDA, CDR2 SQIVND (reference sequence). The CDR3 reads CASEARTSGRNEQFF. DNA for the CDR3: TGTGCCAGTGAGGCCAGGACTAGCGGGAGAAATGAGCAGTTCTTC.